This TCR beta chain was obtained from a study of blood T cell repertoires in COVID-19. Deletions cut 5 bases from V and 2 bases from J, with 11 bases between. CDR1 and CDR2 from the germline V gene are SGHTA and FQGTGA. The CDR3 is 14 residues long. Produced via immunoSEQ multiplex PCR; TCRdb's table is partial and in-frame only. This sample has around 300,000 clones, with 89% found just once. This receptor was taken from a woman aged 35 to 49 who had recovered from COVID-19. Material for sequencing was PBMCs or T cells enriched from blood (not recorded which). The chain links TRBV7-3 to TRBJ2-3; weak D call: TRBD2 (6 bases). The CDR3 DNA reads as TGTGCCAGCAGCCAGAGGGACTCCACAGATACGCAGTATTTT. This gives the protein CASSQRDSTDTQYF.